This TCR beta chain was retrieved from a study of blood T cell repertoires in COVID-19. Study as a whole: Some COVID-19 samples were acute and others convalescent; all came from the United States, Italy and Spain. T cells, B-cell-depleted T cells, or PBMCs supplied cDNA or gDNA.

This clone was picked up a small number of times. Original processing notes: By means of reference gene primer amplification, nucleated cell counts were estimated. Clones were sequenced by immunoSEQ multiplex PCR, and TCRdb holds only the in-frame ones, with some missing. V and J calls and clone size are as listed in that table; D and trimming were resolved from the DNA. Among approximately 100,000 clones listed, around 82% were seen once. The clonotype comes from a man in his sixties with acute or convalescent COVID-19. Sequencing was performed on peripheral blood.

The CDR3 spells CASSGRGSGGSTNYGYTF. The DNA for the CDR3 is TGTGCCAGCAGCGGGAGGGGGTCCGGGGGGAGTACTAACTATGGCTACACCTTC. The chain combines TRBV28 with TRBJ1-2; the D gene is possibly TRBD1 (6 bases). Germline V gives CDR1 MDHEN, CDR2 SYDVKM. V shed 6 bases and J shed 0 bases, with 23 bases lying between them. This CDR3 is 18 amino acids long.